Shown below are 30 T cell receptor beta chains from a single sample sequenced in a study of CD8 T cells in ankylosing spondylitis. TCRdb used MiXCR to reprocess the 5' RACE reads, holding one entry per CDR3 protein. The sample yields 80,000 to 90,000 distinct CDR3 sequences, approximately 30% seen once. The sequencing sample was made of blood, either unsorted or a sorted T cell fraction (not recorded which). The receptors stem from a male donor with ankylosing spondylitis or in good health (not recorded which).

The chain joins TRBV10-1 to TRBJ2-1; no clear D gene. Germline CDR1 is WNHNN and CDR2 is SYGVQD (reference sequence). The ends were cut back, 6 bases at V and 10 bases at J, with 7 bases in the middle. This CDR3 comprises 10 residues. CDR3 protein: CASRGHEQFF. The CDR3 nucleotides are TGCGCCAGCAGAGGCCACGAGCAGTTCTTC.

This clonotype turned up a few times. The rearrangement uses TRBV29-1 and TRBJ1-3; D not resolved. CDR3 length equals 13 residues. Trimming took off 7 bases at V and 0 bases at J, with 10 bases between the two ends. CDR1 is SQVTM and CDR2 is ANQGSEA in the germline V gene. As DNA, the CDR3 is TGCAGCGCCCAAGGGTTCTCTGGAAACACCATATATTTT. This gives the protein CSAQGFSGNTIYF.

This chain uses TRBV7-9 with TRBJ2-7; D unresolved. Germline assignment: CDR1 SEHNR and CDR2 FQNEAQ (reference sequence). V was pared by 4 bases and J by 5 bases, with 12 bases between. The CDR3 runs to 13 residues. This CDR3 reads CASSSLGDNEQYV. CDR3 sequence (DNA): TGTGCCAGCAGCTCCTTAGGTGATAACGAGCAGTACGTC.

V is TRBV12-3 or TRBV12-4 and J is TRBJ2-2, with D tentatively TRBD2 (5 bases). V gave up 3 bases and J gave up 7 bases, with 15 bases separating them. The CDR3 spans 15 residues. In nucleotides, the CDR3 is TGTGCCAGCAGTTTGGCGAGGAGGTATGGCGGGGAGCTGTTTTTT. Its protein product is CASSLARRYGGELFF.

CDR3 coding DNA: TGCGCCAGCAGCTTGAGTCTCCGGAGCGGCTCCGCCCAGTACTTC. Translating it yields CASSLSLRSGSAQYF. This chain uses TRBV5-1 with TRBJ2-5; TRBD2 is a possible D gene (5 bases). This CDR3 is 15 amino acids long. Germline V gene lookup returns CDR1 SGHRS and CDR2 YFSETQ. Deletions cut 1 base from V and 9 bases from J, with 19 bases between.

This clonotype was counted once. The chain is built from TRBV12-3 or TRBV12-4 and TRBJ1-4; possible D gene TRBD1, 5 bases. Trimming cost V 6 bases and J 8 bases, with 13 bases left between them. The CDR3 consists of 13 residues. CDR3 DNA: TGTGCCAGCAGAACTGGGACTCACGAAAAACTGTTTTTT. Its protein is CASRTGTHEKLFF.

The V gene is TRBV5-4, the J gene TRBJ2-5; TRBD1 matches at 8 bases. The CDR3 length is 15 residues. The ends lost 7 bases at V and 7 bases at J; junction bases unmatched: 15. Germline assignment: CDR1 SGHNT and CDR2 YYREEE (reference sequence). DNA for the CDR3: TGTGCCAGCGGCGTGGAGGCAGGGGGCGTCGGGACCCAGTACTTC. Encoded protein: CASGVEAGGVGTQYF. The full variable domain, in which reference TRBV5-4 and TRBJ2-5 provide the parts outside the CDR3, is ETGVTQSPTHLIKTRGQQVTLRCSSQSGHNTVSWYQQALGQGPQFIFQYYREEENGRGNFPPRFSGLQFPNYSSELNVNALELDDSALYLCASGVEAGGVGTQYFGPGTRLLVL.

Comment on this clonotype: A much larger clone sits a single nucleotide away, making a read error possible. In nucleotides, the CDR3 is TGTGCCAGCAGCCCCGGACTAGCGGCAGATACGCAGTATTTT. Translated, it gives CASSPGLAADTQYF. The rearrangement uses TRBV9 and TRBJ2-3; the match to TRBD2 covers 10 bases. Trimming took 4 bases from V and 4 from J; bases not matched to a gene: 3. Germline lookup yields CDR1 SGDLS and CDR2 YYNGEE. This CDR3 has 14 amino acids.

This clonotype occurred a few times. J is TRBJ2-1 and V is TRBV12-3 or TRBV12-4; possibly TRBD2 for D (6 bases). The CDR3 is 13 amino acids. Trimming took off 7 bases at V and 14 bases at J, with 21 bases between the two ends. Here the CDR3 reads CASTLGGNSAKFF. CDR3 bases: TGTGCCAGCACTCTAGGAGGGAATAGCGCGAAGTTCTTC.

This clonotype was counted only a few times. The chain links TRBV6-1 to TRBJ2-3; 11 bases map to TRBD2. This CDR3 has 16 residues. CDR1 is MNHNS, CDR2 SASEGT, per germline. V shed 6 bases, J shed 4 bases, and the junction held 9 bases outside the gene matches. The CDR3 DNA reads TGTGCCAGCAGCTCACTACTAGCGGGGGTGGCAGATACGCAGTATTTT. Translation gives CASSSLLAGVADTQYF.

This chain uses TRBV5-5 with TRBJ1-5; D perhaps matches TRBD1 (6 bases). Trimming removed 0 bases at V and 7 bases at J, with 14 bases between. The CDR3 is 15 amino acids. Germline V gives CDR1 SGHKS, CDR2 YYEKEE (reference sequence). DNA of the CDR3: TGTGCCAGCAGCTTGGGGGGGGCCGTGGCGCAGCCCCAGCATTTT. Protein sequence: CASSLGGAVAQPQHF.

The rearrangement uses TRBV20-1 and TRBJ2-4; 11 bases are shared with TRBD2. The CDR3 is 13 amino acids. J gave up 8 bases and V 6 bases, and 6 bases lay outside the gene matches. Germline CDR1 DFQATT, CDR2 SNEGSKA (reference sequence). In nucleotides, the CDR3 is TGCAGTGCCATAGCGGGAGGGCGACACATTCAGTACTTC. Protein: CSAIAGGRHIQYF.

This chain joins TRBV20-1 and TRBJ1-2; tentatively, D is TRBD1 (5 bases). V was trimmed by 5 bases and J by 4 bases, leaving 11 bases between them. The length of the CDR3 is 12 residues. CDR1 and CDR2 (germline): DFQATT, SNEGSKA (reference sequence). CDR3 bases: TGCAGTGCTGCGGGGGGATTCTATGGCTACACCTTC. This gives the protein CSAAGGFYGYTF.

The CDR3 loop is CASSLGSAKGETQYF. The CDR3 DNA follows: TGTGCCAGCAGTTTAGGGTCAGCCAAGGGAGAGACCCAGTACTTC. The chain employs TRBV12-3 or TRBV12-4 and TRBJ2-5; D gene ambiguous. There are 15 residues in the CDR3. The V and J ends lost 1 base and 4 bases respectively, with 13 bases between them.

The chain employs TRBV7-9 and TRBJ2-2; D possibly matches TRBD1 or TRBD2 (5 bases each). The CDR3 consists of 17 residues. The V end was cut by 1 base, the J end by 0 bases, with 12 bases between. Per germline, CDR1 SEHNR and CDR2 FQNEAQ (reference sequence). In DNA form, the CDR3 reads TGTGCCAGCAGCTTAGAGTACGGGACCACGAACACCGGGGAGCTGTTTTTT. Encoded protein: CASSLEYGTTNTGELFF.

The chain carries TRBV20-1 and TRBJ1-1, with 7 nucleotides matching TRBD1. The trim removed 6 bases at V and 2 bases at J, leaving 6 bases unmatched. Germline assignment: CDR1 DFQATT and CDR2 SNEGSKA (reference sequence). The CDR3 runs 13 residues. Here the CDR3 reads CSAPGQANTEAFF. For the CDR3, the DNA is TGCAGTGCCCCCGGACAGGCTAACACTGAAGCTTTCTTT.

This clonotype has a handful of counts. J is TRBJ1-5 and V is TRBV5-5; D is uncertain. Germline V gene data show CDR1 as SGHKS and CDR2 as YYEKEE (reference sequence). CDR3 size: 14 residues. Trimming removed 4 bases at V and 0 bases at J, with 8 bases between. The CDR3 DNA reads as TGTGCCAGCAGCCCTATCTATAGCAATCAGCCCCAGCATTTT. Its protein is CASSPIYSNQPQHF.

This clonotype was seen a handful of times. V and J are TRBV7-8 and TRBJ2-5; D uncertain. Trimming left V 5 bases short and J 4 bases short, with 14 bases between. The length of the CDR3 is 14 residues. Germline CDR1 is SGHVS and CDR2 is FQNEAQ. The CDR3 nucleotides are TGTGCCAGCAGCCCAACGGGCCTCCCAGAGACCCAGTACTTC. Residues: CASSPTGLPETQYF.

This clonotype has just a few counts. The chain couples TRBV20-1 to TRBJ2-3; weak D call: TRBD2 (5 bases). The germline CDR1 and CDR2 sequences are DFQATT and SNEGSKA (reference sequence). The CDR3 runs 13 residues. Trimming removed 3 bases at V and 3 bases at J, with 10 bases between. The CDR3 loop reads CSASPGGTDTQYF. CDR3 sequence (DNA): TGCAGTGCTAGTCCAGGAGGTACAGATACGCAGTATTTT.

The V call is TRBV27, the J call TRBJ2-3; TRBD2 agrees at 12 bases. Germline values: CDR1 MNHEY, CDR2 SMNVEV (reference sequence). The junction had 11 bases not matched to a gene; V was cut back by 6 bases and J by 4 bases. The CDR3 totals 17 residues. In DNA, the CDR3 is TGTGCCAGCAGCCAACCCCTAGCGGGGGGGCTTGCAGATACGCAGTATTTT. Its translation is CASSQPLAGGLADTQYF.

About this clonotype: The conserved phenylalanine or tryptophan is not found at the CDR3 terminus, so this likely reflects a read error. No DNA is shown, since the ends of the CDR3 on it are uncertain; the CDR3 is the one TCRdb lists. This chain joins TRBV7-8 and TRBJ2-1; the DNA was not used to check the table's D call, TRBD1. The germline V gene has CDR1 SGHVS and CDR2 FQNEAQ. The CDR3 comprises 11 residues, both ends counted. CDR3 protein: CASSLVREDSL.

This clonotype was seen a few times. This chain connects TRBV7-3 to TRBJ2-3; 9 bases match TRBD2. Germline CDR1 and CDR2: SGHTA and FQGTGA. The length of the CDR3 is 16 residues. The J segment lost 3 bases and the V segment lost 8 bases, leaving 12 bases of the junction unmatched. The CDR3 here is CASSAELAGATDTQYF. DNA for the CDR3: TGTGCCAGCTCTGCGGAATTAGCGGGAGCTACAGATACGCAGTATTTT.

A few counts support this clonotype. Here the CDR3 DNA reads TGTGCCAGCAGATCAACAGGGGGTAGAGAAAAACTGTTTTTT. This sequence encodes CASRSTGGREKLFF. The chain recombines TRBV12-3 or TRBV12-4 with TRBJ1-4; 8 nucleotides line up with TRBD1. This CDR3 comprises 14 residues. V gave up 6 bases and J gave up 8 bases; unmatched junction bases: 8.

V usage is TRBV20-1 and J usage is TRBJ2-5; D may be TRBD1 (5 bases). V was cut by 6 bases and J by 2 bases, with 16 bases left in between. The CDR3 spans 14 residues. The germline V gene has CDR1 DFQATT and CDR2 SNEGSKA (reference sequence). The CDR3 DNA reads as TGCAGTGCCACAATACAGGATCTTCAAGAGACCCAGTACTTC. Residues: CSATIQDLQETQYF.

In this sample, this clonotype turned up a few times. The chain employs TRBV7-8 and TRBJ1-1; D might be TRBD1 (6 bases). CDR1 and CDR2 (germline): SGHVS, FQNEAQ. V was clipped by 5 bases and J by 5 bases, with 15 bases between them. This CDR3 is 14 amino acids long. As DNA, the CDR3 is TGTGCCAGCAGCCCACTGACAGGCAGTACTGAAGCTTTCTTT. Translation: CASSPLTGSTEAFF.

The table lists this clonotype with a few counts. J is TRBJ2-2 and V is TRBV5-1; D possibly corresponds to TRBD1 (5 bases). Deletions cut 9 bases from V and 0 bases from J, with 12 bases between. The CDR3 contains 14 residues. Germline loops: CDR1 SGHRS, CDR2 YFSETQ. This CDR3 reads CATRESANTGELFF. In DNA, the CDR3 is TGCGCCACCAGGGAATCGGCGAACACCGGGGAGCTGTTTTTT.

CDR3 loop: CASSLTSGGGTDTQYF. The CDR3 bases are TGCGCCAGCAGCTTGACTAGCGGGGGTGGAACAGATACGCAGTATTTT. The chain is built from TRBV5-1 and TRBJ2-3; 11 bases are shared with TRBD2. V lost 1 base, J lost 3 bases, and 4 bases stayed unmatched. This CDR3 is built from 16 residues. The V gene's germline CDR1 is SGHRS and CDR2 YFSETQ.

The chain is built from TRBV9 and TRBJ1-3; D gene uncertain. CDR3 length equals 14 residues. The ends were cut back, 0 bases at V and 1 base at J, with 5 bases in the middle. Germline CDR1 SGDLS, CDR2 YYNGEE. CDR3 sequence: CASSVDGSGNTIYF. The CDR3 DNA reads TGTGCCAGCAGCGTAGATGGTTCTGGAAACACCATATATTTT.

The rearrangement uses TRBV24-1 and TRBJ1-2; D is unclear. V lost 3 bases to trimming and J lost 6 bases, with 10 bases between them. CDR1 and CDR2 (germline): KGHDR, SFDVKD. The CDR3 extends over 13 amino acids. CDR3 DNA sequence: TGTGCCACCAGTGATCCCTCCGAAGATGGCTACACCTTC. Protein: CATSDPSEDGYTF.

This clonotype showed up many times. The CDR3 bases are TGTGCCAGCAGCCTCCCTCGACAGGGGGATGGCTACACCTTC. This sequence encodes CASSLPRQGDGYTF. The genes are TRBV14 and TRBJ1-2; TRBD1 aligns across 9 bases. This CDR3 comprises 14 residues. Trimming took 4 bases from V and 6 from J; bases not matched to a gene: 6. The germline V gene encodes CDR1 SGHDN and CDR2 FVKESK. Full variable domain (remainder filled in from reference TRBV14 and TRBJ1-2): EAGVTQFPSHSVIEKGQTVTLRCDPISGHDNLYWYRRVMGKEIKFLLHFVKESKQDESGMPNNRFLAERTGGTYSTLKVQPAELEDSGVYFCASSLPRQGDGYTFGSGTRLTVV.